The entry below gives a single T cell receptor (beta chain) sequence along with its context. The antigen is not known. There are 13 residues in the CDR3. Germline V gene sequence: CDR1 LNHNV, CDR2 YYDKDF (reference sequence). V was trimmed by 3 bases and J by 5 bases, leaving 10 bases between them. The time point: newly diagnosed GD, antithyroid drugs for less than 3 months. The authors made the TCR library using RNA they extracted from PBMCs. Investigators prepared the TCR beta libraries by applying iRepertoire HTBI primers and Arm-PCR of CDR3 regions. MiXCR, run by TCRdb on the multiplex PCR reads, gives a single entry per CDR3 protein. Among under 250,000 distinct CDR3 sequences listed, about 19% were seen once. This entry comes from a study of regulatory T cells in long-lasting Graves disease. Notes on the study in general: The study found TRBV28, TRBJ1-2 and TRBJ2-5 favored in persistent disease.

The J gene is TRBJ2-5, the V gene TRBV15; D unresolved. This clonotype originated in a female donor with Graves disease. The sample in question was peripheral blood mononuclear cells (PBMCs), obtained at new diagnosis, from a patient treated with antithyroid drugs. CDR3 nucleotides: TGTGCCACCAGCAGGGCGCTCGGGGAGACCCAGTACTTC. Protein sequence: CATSRALGETQYF.